Listed here are 5 T cell receptor beta chains from one sample, sequenced in a study of blood T cell repertoires in COVID-19. Profiling relied on immunoSEQ multiplex PCR, and the TCRdb table lists in-frame clones only, not all of them. The sample consists of about 120,000 clones, roughly 79% of them appearing once. The sequenced sample was peripheral blood. The receptors here all came from a human donor in a cohort sampled during active COVID-19.

The CDR3 DNA reads as TGTGCCAGCAGTTCGGGGACTAGCGGGAACAATGAGCAGTTCTTC. Amino acids: CASSSGTSGNNEQFF. V usage is TRBV28 and J usage is TRBJ2-1; TRBD2 matches 13 bases. Germline trimming cut 4 bases from V and 5 bases from J; bases unmatched to any gene: 2. The germline CDR1 and CDR2 sequences are MDHEN and SYDVKM. The CDR3 is 15 amino acids. The full variable domain, its missing parts supplied by reference TRBV28 and TRBJ2-1, is DVKVTQSSRYLVKRTGEKVFLECVQDMDHENMFWYRQDPGLGLRLIYFSYDVKMKEKGDIPEGYSVSREKKERFSLILESASTNQTSMYLCASSSGTSGNNEQFFGPGTRLTVL.

The chain couples TRBV18 to TRBJ2-3; TRBD2 aligns across 9 bases. Germline V gene lookup returns CDR1 KGHSH and CDR2 LQKENI. CDR3 length: 16 residues. Trimming took 2 bases from V and 0 from J; bases not matched to a gene: 3. CDR3 loop: CASSPASGVSTDTQYF. DNA for the CDR3: TGTGCCAGCTCACCAGCTAGCGGGGTTAGCACAGATACGCAGTATTTT. Full variable domain (remainder filled in from reference TRBV18 and TRBJ2-3): NAGVMQNPRHLVRRRGQEARLRCSPMKGHSHVYWYRQLPEEGLKFMVYLQKENIIDESGMPKERFSAEFPKEGPSILRIQQVVRGDSAAYFCASSPASGVSTDTQYFGPGTRLTVL.

This clone appeared a single time. The chain combines TRBV7-9 with TRBJ2-3, with 7 bases identical to TRBD2. Per germline, CDR1 SEHNR and CDR2 FQNEAQ (reference sequence). The CDR3 consists of 14 residues. The trim removed 5 bases at V and 8 bases at J, leaving 10 bases unmatched. The DNA for the CDR3 is TGTGCCAGCAGCCCCATGTCGTGGGAGGGTACGCAGTATTTT. It encodes CASSPMSWEGTQYF.

This chain connects TRBV9 to TRBJ1-2; D is unresolved. Deletions cut 1 base from V and 8 bases from J, with 9 bases between. CDR1 is SGDLS and CDR2 is YYNGEE in the germline V gene. The CDR3 covers 12 residues. The chain's CDR3 is CASSVSRYGYTF. The CDR3, as DNA: TGTGCCAGCAGCGTATCTCGGTACGGCTACACCTTC.

This chain connects TRBV7-2 to TRBJ2-7; D is perhaps TRBD2 (5 bases). V was clipped by 4 bases and J by 2 bases, with 12 bases between them. The germline V gene has CDR1 SGHTA and CDR2 FQGNSA. The CDR3 is 14 amino acids. The CDR3 loop is CASSSDWRTYEQYF. The CDR3 bases are TGTGCCAGCAGCTCGGACTGGAGAACCTACGAGCAGTACTTC.